This TCR beta chain was profiled in a study of blood T cell repertoires in COVID-19. Under the authors' procedure: Estimation of nucleated cell counts was performed using reference gene primer amplification. The repertoire was sequenced with immunoSEQ multiplex PCR; TCRdb's copy has only in-frame clones and lacks some. V and J calls and clone size are copied from that table; D and trimming were computed from the DNA. Of 220,000 or so clones in the sample, 60% to 85% were seen once. Trimming stripped 4 bases from V and 2 bases from J, with 15 bases between. The germline V gene has CDR1 SGHAT and CDR2 FQNNGV. The CDR3 sequence is 15 residues long.

Sequences were obtained from peripheral blood. The source is a woman between 65 and 79 years old with acute or convalescent COVID-19. The chain combines TRBV11-2 with TRBJ2-7; unclear D gene. CDR3: CASSSEIGFAYEQYF. CDR3 coding DNA: TGTGCCAGCAGCTCCGAGATCGGTTTCGCCTACGAGCAGTACTTC.